The next 28 T cell receptor beta chains were all read from a single sample in a study of T cell repertoires in cytomegalovirus infection. TCRdb ran MiXCR on the reads and lists one entry per CDR3 protein. The data hold 160,000 or so distinct CDR3 sequences, with roughly 15% observed a single time. The source material was CD8+ T cells from PBMCs. Receptors were obtained from a human donor in good health (CMV status not recorded). Some clones in this sample may be carry-over from other donors' samples.

This clonotype was seen only a few times. This chain connects TRBV7-6 to TRBJ1-4; D is perhaps TRBD1 (5 bases). This CDR3 region has 16 residues. The V end lost 2 bases, the J end lost 8 bases, and 18 bases lay between the germline ends. Germline values: CDR1 SGHVS, CDR2 FNYEAQ. This CDR3 is CASSLPPDGDQEKLFF. CDR3 DNA sequence: TGTGCCAGCAGCTTACCCCCGGACGGGGACCAAGAAAAACTGTTTTTT.

The V gene is TRBV6-6, the J gene TRBJ2-1, with D possibly being TRBD2 (6 bases). The V gene's germline CDR1 is MNHNY and CDR2 SVGAGI (reference sequence). Trimming pared 9 bases from V and 4 bases from J, leaving 19 bases between. The length of the CDR3 is 15 residues. The CDR3: CASATGTYTYNEQFF. CDR3 sequence (DNA): TGTGCCAGTGCGACCGGGACTTACACGTACAATGAGCAGTTCTTC.

The rearrangement joins TRBV29-1 to TRBJ1-1; D is ambiguous. The germline V gene has CDR1 SQVTM and CDR2 ANQGSEA. V was clipped by 1 base and J by 0 bases, with 9 bases between them. CDR3 length equals 14 residues. The CDR3 sequence: CSVEAEGMNTEAFF. CDR3 in DNA: TGCAGCGTTGAAGCGGAGGGTATGAACACTGAAGCTTTCTTT.

In its sample, this clonotype was seen a few times. This chain uses TRBV7-8 with TRBJ2-3; TRBD2 matches at 11 bases. There are 16 residues in the CDR3. The germline CDR1 and CDR2 sequences are SGHVS and FQNEAQ. The V gene end was trimmed by 6 bases and the J gene end by 3 bases; junction bases not matched to a gene: 8. CDR3 sequence (DNA): TGTGCCAGCAGTTCGACTGCTAGCGGGGGGACAGATACGCAGTATTTT. Translating it yields CASSSTASGGTDTQYF. Together with reference TRBV7-8 and TRBJ2-3, the CDR3 gives the full variable domain: GAGVSQSPRYKVAKRGQDVALRCDPISGHVSLFWYQQALGQGPEFLTYFQNEAQLDKSGLPSDRFFAERPEGSVSTLKIQRTQQEDSAVYLCASSSTASGGTDTQYFGPGTRLTVL.

This chain links TRBV5-5 with TRBJ2-2; D gene uncertain. This CDR3 has 16 residues. Germline assignment: CDR1 SGHKS and CDR2 YYEKEE (reference sequence). V was pared by 0 bases and J by 3 bases, with 12 bases between. The CDR3 DNA is TGTGCCAGCAGCTTGGTCGCTAGATTGGACACCGGGGAGCTGTTTTTT. Amino acids: CASSLVARLDTGELFF.

The chain recombines TRBV9 with TRBJ2-7; D gene unclear. In germline, CDR1 is SGDLS, CDR2 YYNGEE. V lost 4 bases to trimming and J lost 1 base, with 12 bases between them. The CDR3 runs to 14 residues. Written as DNA, the CDR3 is TGTGCCAGCAGCCCAAGACATCCATCCTACGAGCAGTACTTC. Its translation: CASSPRHPSYEQYF. The full variable domain, completed using reference TRBV9 and TRBJ2-7, is DSGVTQTPKHLITATGQRVTLRCSPRSGDLSVYWYQQSLDQGLQFLIQYYNGEERAKGNILERFSAQQFPDLHSELNLSSLELGDSALYFCASSPRHPSYEQYFGPGTRLTVT.

The sample holds many counts of this clonotype. The chain carries TRBV5-1 and TRBJ1-1; no firm D call. The ends were cut back, 0 bases at V and 1 base at J, with 4 bases in the middle. This CDR3 has 13 amino acids. The germline V gene encodes CDR1 SGHRS and CDR2 YFSETQ. For the CDR3, the DNA is TGCGCCAGCAGCTTGGGACCGAACACTGAAGCTTTCTTT. Protein product: CASSLGPNTEAFF. Together with reference TRBV5-1 and TRBJ1-1, the CDR3 gives the full variable domain: KAGVTQTPRYLIKTRGQQVTLSCSPISGHRSVSWYQQTPGQGLQFLFEYFSETQRNKGNFPGRFSGRQFSNSRSEMNVSTLELGDSALYLCASSLGPNTEAFFGQGTRLTVV.

V usage is TRBV6-2 or TRBV6-3 and J usage is TRBJ2-2, with 8 bases that match TRBD1. V shed 2 bases, J shed 2 bases, and the junction held 4 bases outside the gene matches. The germline CDR1 and CDR2 sequences are MNHEY and SVGEGT. The CDR3 loop spans 16 amino acids. The CDR3 nucleotides read TGTGCCAGCAGTTACAAATCAGGGGGCAACACCGGGGAGCTGTTTTTT. This sequence encodes CASSYKSGGNTGELFF.

The sample holds a few counts of this clonotype. This chain uses TRBV28 with TRBJ2-5; D is unresolved. Germline V gene sequence: CDR1 MDHEN, CDR2 SYDVKM. Trimming cost V 2 bases and J 1 base, with 11 bases left between them. CDR3 length: 15 residues. The CDR3 bases are TGTGCCAGCAGTTTAAACCCCCTCCTCCAAGAGACCCAGTACTTC. Amino acids: CASSLNPLLQETQYF.

The rearrangement uses TRBV4-1 and TRBJ2-1, with TRBD1 matching 9 bases. The CDR3 has 16 residues. The germline V gene encodes CDR1 MGHRA and CDR2 YSYEKL. V lost 6 bases to trimming and J lost 0 bases; unmatched junction nucleotides: 6. The CDR3 here is CASRPGQGSSYNEQFF. The CDR3 region has the DNA TGCGCCAGCAGACCCGGACAGGGGAGCTCCTACAATGAGCAGTTCTTC.

This chain links TRBV28 with TRBJ2-1; D not certain. From germline, CDR1 is MDHEN and CDR2 SYDVKM. The V gene lost 4 bases and the J gene lost 2 bases, with 9 bases spanning the gap. The CDR3 runs to 14 residues. The CDR3 region has the DNA TGTGCCAGCAGTTCGGACGGCCCCTACAATGAGCAGTTCTTC. This gives the protein CASSSDGPYNEQFF.

J is TRBJ2-7 and V is TRBV2, with D maybe TRBD1 (6 bases). Between the trimmed V and J ends, which lost 0 bases and 3 bases, there was a span of 15 bases. Germline CDR1 is SNHLY and CDR2 is FYNNEI. The CDR3 is 16 amino acids. This chain's CDR3 is CASSEARDRYFYEQYF. Written as DNA, the CDR3 is TGTGCCAGCAGTGAAGCCAGAGACAGGTACTTCTACGAGCAGTACTTC.

This clonotype was observed a handful of times. The J gene is TRBJ2-1, the V gene TRBV3-1, with 12 bases fitting TRBD2. Trimming removed 2 bases from V and 8 bases from J; junction bases left unmatched: 4. CDR3 length: 15 amino acids. The germline V gene encodes CDR1 LGHDT and CDR2 YNNKEL (reference sequence). CDR3 loop: CASSQRTSGNHEQFF. CDR3 nucleotides: TGTGCCAGCAGCCAAAGGACTAGCGGGAACCATGAGCAGTTCTTC.

This clonotype was counted a few times. V gene TRBV20-1 combines with J gene TRBJ2-3; TRBD1 matches 10 bases. This CDR3 has 16 amino acids. CDR1 DFQATT and CDR2 SNEGSKA come from the germline V gene (reference sequence). With V trimmed by 4 bases and J by 2 bases, 9 bases remained unmatched. CDR3 loop: CSAKAPGQGFTDTQYF. In DNA form, the CDR3 reads TGCAGTGCTAAAGCCCCGGGACAGGGGTTCACAGATACGCAGTATTTT.

The CDR3 DNA is TGCAGTGCTAGTTTAGGACGGATCTCTGGAAACACCATATATTTT. Translation: CSASLGRISGNTIYF. The V call is TRBV20-1, the J call TRBJ1-3; D is undetermined. V lost 3 bases, J lost 0 bases, and 12 bases lay in between. The germline gives CDR1 DFQATT, CDR2 SNEGSKA (reference sequence). The CDR3 runs to 15 residues.

In its sample, this clonotype was seen a few times. V gene TRBV29-1 combines with J gene TRBJ2-7; TRBD2 matches at 8 bases. Germline CDR1 SQVTM, CDR2 ANQGSEA. Unmatched junction bases numbered 8, after V lost 6 bases and J lost 1 base. This CDR3 is 14 amino acids long. The CDR3 region has the DNA TGCAGCGTACAGGGAGCGGGGGATTCCTACGAGCAGTACTTC. Its translation: CSVQGAGDSYEQYF.

This clonotype was counted at least ten times. The chain couples TRBV7-9 to TRBJ2-7; the D gene could be TRBD1 or TRBD2 (7 bases each). The CDR3 loop spans 15 amino acids. CDR1 and CDR2 (germline): SEHNR, FQNEAQ (reference sequence). The V end lost 3 bases, the J end lost 3 bases, and 15 bases lay between the germline ends. CDR3: CASSLGSGTVYEQYF. The CDR3 DNA follows: TGTGCCAGCAGCTTGGGGAGCGGGACAGTCTACGAGCAGTACTTC.

This clonotype has just a few counts. The CDR3 ends on some other residue instead of the conserved phenylalanine or tryptophan, so this is likely a read error. This chain uses TRBV6-5 with TRBJ2-5, with a tentative D call TRBD1 (6 bases). The CDR3 spans 13 residues. The germline V gene encodes CDR1 MNHEY and CDR2 SVGAGI. V was shortened by 5 bases and J by 5 bases, with 12 bases between the two germline ends. The CDR3 region has the DNA TGTGCCAGCAGTGTACAGGGCGGGGAGACCCAGTACTAC. Its translation is CASSVQGGETQYY.

The V call is TRBV12-3 or TRBV12-4, the J call TRBJ2-1; maybe TRBD2 (5 bases). With 1 base removed from V and 4 bases from J, the gap between germline ends came to 5 bases. The CDR3 runs 13 residues. The CDR3 spells CASSLGRYNEQFF. CDR3 nucleotides: TGTGCCAGCAGTTTAGGGAGGTACAATGAGCAGTTCTTC.

The CDR3 coding sequence is TGTGCCAGCAGCTATCCCGGCGATGAGCAGTTCTTC. This codes for CASSYPGDEQFF. The V and J genes are TRBV7-9 and TRBJ2-1; D is ambiguous. Trimming removed 4 bases from V and 8 bases from J, with 9 bases in between. This CDR3 has 12 residues. CDR1 and CDR2 (germline): SEHNR, FQNEAQ (reference sequence).

The chain carries TRBV7-9 and TRBJ2-2; D is unresolved. CDR3 length: 14 amino acids. The germline V and J ends were trimmed by 3 bases and 0 bases, with 5 bases remaining between them. In germline, CDR1 is SEHNR, CDR2 FQNEAQ (reference sequence). The CDR3 sequence is CASSLHTNTGELFF. For the CDR3, the DNA is TGTGCCAGCAGCTTGCACACGAACACCGGGGAGCTGTTTTTT.

This chain uses TRBV7-2 with TRBJ2-1, with 10 bases fitting TRBD2. The V gene's germline CDR1 is SGHTA and CDR2 FQGNSA. Trimming at V came to 4 bases and at J to 8 bases, leaving 5 bases not matched to a gene. This CDR3 is 14 amino acids long. CDR3 protein: CASSSSGRAHEQFF. In DNA form, the CDR3 reads TGTGCCAGCAGCTCCAGCGGGAGGGCCCATGAGCAGTTCTTC.

The gene calls are TRBV5-6 and TRBJ2-1; D not certain. V lost 2 bases to trimming and J lost 3 bases, with 12 bases between them. Germline assignment: CDR1 SGHDT and CDR2 YYEEEE. The CDR3 is 15 amino acids. The DNA for the CDR3 is TGTGCCAGCAGCTTCCCGGGCCCCCGCTACAATGAGCAGTTCTTC. Translation gives CASSFPGPRYNEQFF.

The chain couples TRBV27 to TRBJ1-2; 7 bases align to TRBD1. Trimming took 5 bases from V and 7 from J; bases not matched to a gene: 13. Germline CDR1 reads MNHEY; CDR2 reads SMNVEV (reference sequence). CDR3 length: 15 residues. CDR3 loop: CASSELGTAPGGYTF. DNA of the CDR3: TGTGCCAGCAGTGAACTCGGGACAGCCCCCGGTGGCTACACCTTC.

Only a few counts were recorded for this clonotype. The chain is built from TRBV20-1 and TRBJ2-3; D gene unclear. CDR1 and CDR2 (germline): DFQATT, SNEGSKA (reference sequence). V shed 5 bases and J shed 0 bases, with 18 bases lying between them. The CDR3 has 16 amino acids. CDR3 sequence reads: CSAYPVRQPSTDTQYF. Written as DNA, the CDR3 is TGCAGTGCTTATCCCGTAAGGCAGCCTAGCACAGATACGCAGTATTTT.

The chain couples TRBV7-2 to TRBJ2-1; D ambiguous. From germline, CDR1 is SGHTA and CDR2 FQGNSA. The CDR3 loop spans 13 amino acids. Deletions cut 1 base from V and 10 bases from J, with 11 bases between. This CDR3 is CASSLEGRWEQFF. DNA of the CDR3: TGTGCCAGCAGCTTAGAAGGGCGTTGGGAGCAGTTCTTC.

This clonotype has just a few counts. The genes are TRBV29-1 and TRBJ1-2; TRBD1 might be the D (6 bases). CDR3 size: 14 residues. Germline V gene data show CDR1 as SQVTM and CDR2 as ANQGSEA. Trimming took 4 bases from V and 0 from J, leaving 12 bases between them. CDR3 bases: TGCAGCGTTGTGCCGGGACACTCTAACTATGGCTACACCTTC. It specifies CSVVPGHSNYGYTF.

This chain connects TRBV7-6 to TRBJ2-3; 9 bases fit TRBD2. The trim removed 6 bases at V and 4 bases at J, leaving 5 bases unmatched. The CDR3 consists of 14 residues. Germline loops: CDR1 SGHVS, CDR2 FNYEAQ. The CDR3 sequence: CASRRLAVSDTQYF. In DNA, the CDR3 is TGTGCCAGCAGAAGACTAGCGGTTTCAGATACGCAGTATTTT.